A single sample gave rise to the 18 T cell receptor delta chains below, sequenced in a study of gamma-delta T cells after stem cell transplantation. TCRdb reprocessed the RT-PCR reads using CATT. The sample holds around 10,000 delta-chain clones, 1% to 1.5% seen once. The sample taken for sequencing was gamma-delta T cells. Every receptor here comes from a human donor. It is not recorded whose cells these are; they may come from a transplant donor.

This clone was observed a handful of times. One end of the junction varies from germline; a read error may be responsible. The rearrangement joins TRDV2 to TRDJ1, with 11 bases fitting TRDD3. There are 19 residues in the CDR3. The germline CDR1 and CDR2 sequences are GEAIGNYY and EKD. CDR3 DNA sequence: TGTGCCCGTGACACCGTTGGTGGGGGATACGGCAGGTACACCGATAAACTCATCTTT. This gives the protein CARDTVGGGYGRYTDKLIF.

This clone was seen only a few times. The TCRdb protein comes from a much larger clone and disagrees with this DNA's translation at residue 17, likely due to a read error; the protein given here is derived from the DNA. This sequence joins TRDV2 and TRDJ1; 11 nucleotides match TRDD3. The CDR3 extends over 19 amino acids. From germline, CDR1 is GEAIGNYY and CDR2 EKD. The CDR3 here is CACDSVVGDTRTATDKPIF. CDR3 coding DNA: TGTGCCTGTGACTCGGTGGTGGGGGATACGCGGACTGCCACCGATAAACCCATCTTT.

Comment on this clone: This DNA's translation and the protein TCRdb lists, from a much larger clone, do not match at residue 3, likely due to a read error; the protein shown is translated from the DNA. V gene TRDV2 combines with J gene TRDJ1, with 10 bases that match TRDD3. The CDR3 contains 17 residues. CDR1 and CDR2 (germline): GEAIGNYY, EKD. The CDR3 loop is CAYDTVGTGGYTDKLIF. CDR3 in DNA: TGTGCCTATGACACCGTGGGTACTGGGGGATACACCGATAAACTCATCTTT.

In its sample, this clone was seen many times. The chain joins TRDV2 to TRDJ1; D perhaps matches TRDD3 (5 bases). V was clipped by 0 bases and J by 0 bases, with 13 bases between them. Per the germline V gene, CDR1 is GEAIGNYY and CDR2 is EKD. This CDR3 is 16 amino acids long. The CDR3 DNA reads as TGTGCCTGTGACACCGTCGGGGAGATGTACACCGATAAACTCATCTTT. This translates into CACDTVGEMYTDKLIF.

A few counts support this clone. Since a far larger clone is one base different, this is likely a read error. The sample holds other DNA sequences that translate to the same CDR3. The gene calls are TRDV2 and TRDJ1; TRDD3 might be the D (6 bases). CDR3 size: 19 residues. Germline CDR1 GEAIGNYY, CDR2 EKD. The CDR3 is CACDDVLGRTGRYTDKLIF. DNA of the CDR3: TGTGCTTGTGACGACGTACTGGGCCGCACCGGCCGATACACCGATAAACTCATCTTT.

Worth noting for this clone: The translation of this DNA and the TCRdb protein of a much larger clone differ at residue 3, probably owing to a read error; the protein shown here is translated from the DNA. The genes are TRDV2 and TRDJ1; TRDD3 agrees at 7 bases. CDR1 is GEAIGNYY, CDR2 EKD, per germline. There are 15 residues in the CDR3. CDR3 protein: CARDETGVLADKLIF. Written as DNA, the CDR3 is TGTGCCCGTGACGAGACTGGGGTCCTGGCCGATAAACTCATCTTT.

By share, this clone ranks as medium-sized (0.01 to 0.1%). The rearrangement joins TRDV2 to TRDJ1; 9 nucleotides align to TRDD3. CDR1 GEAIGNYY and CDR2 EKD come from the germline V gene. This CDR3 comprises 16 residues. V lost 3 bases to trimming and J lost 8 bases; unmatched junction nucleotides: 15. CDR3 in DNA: TGTGCCTGTGACCCCATTGTGGGGGATAGTCCGAAAAAACTCATCTTT. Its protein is CACDPIVGDSPKKLIF.

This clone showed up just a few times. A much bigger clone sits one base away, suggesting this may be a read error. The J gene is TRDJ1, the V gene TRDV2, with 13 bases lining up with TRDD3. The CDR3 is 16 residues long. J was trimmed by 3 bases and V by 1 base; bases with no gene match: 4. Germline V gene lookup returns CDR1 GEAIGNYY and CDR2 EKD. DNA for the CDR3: TGTGCCTGTGACACACTGGGGGATACGAAATCCGATAAACTCATCTTT. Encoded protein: CACDTLGDTKSDKLIF.

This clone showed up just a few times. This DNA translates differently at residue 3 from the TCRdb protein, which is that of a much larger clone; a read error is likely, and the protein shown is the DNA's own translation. CDR3 sequence reads: CAYDTVGGRTDKLIF. CDR3 DNA sequence: TGTGCCTATGACACCGTTGGGGGAAGAACCGATAAACTCATCTTT. V gene TRDV2 combines with J gene TRDJ1; 7 bases agree with TRDD3. The germline V gene has CDR1 GEAIGNYY and CDR2 EKD. The CDR3 contains 15 residues.

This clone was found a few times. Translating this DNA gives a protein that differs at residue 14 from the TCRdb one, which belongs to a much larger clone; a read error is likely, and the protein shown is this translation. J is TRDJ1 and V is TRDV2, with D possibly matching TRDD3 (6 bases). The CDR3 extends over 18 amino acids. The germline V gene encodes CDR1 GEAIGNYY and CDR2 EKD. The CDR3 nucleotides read TGTGCCTGTGACAGCGTGGGAATCGGGGGACCCTACACCGTTAAACTCATCTTT. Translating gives CACDSVGIGGPYTVKLIF.

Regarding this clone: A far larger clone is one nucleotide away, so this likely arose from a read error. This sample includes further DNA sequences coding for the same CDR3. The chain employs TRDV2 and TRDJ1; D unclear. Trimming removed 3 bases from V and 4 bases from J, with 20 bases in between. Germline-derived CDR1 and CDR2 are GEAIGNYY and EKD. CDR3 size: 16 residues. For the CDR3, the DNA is TGTGCCTGTGACGGGGCTGGAGTCAACGAGGGCGATAAACTCATCTTT. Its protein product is CACDGAGVNEGDKLIF.

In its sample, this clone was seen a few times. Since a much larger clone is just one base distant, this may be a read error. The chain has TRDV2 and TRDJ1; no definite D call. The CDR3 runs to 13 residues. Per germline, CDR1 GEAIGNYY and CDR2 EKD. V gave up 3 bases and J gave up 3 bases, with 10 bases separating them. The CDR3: CACDSLRPDKLIF. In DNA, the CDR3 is TGTGCCTGTGACTCGTTAAGGCCCGATAAACTCATCTTT.

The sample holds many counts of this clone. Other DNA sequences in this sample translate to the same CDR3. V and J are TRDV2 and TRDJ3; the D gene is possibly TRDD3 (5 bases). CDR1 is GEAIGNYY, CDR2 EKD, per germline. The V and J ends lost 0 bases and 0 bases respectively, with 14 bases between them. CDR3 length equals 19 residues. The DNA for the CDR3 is TGTGCCTGTGACACCGCCGGGGGTCTCAGCTCCTGGGACACCCGACAGATGTTTTTC. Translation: CACDTAGGLSSWDTRQMFF.

The CDR3 spells CACDKVDGGYASSWDTRQMFF. The CDR3 coding sequence is TGTGCCTGTGACAAGGTGGATGGGGGATACGCCAGCTCCTGGGACACCCGACAGATGTTTTTC. The V gene is TRDV2, the J gene TRDJ3; 11 nucleotides align to TRDD3. After removal of 2 bases from V and 0 bases from J, the junction contained 11 bases not matched to a gene. CDR1 and CDR2 (germline): GEAIGNYY, EKD. This CDR3 spans 21 amino acids.

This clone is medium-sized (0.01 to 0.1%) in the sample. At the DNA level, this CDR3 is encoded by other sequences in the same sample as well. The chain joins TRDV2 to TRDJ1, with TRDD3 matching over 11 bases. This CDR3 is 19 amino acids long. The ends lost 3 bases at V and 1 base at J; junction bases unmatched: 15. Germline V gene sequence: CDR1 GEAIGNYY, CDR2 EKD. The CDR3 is CACDSVVGDTRTATDKLIF. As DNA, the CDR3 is TGTGCCTGTGACTCGGTGGTGGGGGATACGCGGACTGCCACCGATAAACTCATCTTT.

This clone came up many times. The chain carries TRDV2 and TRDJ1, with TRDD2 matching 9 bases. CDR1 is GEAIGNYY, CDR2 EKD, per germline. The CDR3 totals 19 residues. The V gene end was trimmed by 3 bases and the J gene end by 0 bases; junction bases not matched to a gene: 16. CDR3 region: CACDRIPPSYGENTDKLIF. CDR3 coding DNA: TGTGCCTGTGACCGAATACCCCCTTCCTACGGGGAGAACACCGATAAACTCATCTTT.

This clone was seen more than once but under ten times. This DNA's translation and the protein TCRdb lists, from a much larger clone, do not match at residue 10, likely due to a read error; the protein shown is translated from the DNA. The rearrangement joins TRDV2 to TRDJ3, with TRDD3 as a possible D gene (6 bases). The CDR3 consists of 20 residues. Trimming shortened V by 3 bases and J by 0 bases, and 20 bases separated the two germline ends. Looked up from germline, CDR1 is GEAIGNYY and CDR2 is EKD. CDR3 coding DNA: TGTGCCTGTGACCCAACCACCGGGGGAGGTAGCTCCTGGGACACCCGACAGATGTTTTTC. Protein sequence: CACDPTTGGGSSWDTRQMFF.

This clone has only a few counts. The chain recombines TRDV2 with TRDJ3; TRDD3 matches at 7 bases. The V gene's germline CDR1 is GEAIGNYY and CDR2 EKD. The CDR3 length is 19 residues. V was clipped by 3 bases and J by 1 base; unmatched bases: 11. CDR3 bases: TGTGCCTGTGACTCTACTGGGGCCCCTAGGTCCTGGGACACCCGACAGATGTTTTTC. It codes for CACDSTGAPRSWDTRQMFF.